This TCR beta chain was retrieved from a study of shared clonotypes between healthy human individuals. Study-level background: Sampling drew on donors who were a couple of women and a few men aged 18 to 49.

Study-level findings and limits: Among the subsets, naive ones generally showed larger estimated richness than memory ones.

Naive CD8 cells lacked CD45RO and underwent positive selection for CCR7, leaving out terminally differentiated effector memory CD45RA+ cells. About this clone itself: Its antigen is as yet unknown.

The repertoire was sequenced with immunoSEQ multiplex PCR; TCRdb's copy has only in-frame clones and lacks some. Of around 2,000,000 clones detected, 85% to 95% appear once; the ten largest clones hold under 2%. Sequencing was performed on naive CD8+ T cells from PBMCs. The origin of this receptor is a man between 18 and 35 years old in good health. Some clones in this sample may be carry-over from other donors' samples.

The CDR3 nucleotides read TGTGCCAGCAGCCAAGAAGGAGAAGCAGCAACTGAAGCTTTCTTT. This translates into CASSQEGEAATEAFF. The V call is TRBV4-2, the J call TRBJ1-1; D is uncertain. V dropped 0 bases and J dropped 5 bases, with 13 bases sitting between them. Germline V gives CDR1 LGHNA, CDR2 YNFKEQ. The CDR3 is made up of 15 amino acids.